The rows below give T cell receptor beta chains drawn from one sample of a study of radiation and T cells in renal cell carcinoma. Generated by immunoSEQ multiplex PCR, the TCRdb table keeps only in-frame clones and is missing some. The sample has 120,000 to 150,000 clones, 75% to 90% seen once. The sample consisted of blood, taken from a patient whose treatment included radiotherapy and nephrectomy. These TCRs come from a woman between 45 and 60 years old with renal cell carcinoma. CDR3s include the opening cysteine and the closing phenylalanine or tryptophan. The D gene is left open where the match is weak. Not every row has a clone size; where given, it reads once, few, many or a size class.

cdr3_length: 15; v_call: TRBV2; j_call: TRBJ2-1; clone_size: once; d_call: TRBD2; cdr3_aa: CASSPITGTRREQFF; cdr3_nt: TGTGCCAGCTCCCCGATTACCGGGACTAGAAGAGAGCAGTTCTTC
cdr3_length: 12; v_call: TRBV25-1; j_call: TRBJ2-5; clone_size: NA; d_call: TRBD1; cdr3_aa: CASSEAGQAQYF; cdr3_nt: TGTGCCAGCAGTGAAGCGGGACAGGCCCAGTACTTC
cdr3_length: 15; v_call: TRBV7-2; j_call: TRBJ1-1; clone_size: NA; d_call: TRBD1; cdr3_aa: CASSQGGQLNTEAFF; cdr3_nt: TGTGCCAGCAGTCAGGGGGGGCAGTTGAACACTGAAGCTTTCTTT
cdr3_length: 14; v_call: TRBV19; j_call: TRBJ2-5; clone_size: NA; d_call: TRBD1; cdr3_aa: CASRATGARETQYF; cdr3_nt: TGTGCCAGTAGGGCGACAGGGGCTCGCGAGACCCAGTACTTC
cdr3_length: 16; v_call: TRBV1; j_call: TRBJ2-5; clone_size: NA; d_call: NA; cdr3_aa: CTSSPGLQRIQETQYF; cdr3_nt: TGCACCAGCAGCCCGGGACTGCAGCGAATCCAAGAGACCCAGTACTTC
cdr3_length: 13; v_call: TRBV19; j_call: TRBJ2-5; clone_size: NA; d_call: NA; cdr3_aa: CASKGTFPETQYF; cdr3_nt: TGTGCCAGTAAGGGGACATTCCCAGAGACCCAGTACTTC
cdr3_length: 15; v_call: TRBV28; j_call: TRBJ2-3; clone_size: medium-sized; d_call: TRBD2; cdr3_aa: CASSPPSGITDTQYF; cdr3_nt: TGTGCCAGCAGTCCCCCTAGCGGGATCACAGATACGCAGTATTTT
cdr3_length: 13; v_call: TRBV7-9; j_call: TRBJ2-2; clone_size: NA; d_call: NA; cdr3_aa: CASSFLGTGELFF; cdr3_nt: TGTGCCAGCAGCTTTTTGGGCACCGGGGAGCTGTTTTTT
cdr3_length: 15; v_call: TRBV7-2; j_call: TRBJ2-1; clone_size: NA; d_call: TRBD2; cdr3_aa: CASSVLAGAYNEQFF; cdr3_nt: TGTGCCAGCAGCGTTCTAGCGGGGGCCTACAATGAGCAGTTCTTC
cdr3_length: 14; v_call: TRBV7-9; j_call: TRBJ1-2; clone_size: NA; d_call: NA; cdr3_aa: CASSSSALDYGYTF; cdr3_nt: TGTGCCAGCAGCTCGAGTGCGTTAGACTATGGCTACACCTTC
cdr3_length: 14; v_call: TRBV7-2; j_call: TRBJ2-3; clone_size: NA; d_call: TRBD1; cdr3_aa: CASSQDRGGDTQYF; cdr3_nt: TGTGCCAGCAGCCAGGACAGGGGGGGAGATACGCAGTATTTT
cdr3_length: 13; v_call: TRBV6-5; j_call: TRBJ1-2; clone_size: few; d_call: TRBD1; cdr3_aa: CASSSTGNYGYTF; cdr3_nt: TGTGCCAGCAGCTCGACAGGGAACTATGGCTACACCTTC
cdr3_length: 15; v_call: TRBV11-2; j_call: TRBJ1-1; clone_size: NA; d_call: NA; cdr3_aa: CASSLVGRGSTEAFF; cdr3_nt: TGTGCCAGCAGCTTAGTCGGCAGGGGCTCCACTGAAGCTTTCTTT
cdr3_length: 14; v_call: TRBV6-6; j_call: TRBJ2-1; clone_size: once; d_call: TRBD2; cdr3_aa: CASRGTSTYNEQFF; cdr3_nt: TGTGCCAGCAGAGGGACTAGCACCTACAATGAGCAGTTCTTC
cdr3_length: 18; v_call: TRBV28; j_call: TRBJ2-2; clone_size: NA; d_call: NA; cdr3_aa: CASSLWGDFRGSTGELFF; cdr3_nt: TGTGCCAGCAGTTTATGGGGGGACTTCCGAGGGAGCACCGGGGAGCTGTTTTTT
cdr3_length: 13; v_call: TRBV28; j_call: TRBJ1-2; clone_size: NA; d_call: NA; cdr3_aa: CASSLGTPYGYTF; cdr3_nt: TGTGCCAGCAGTCTTGGGACCCCCTATGGCTACACCTTC
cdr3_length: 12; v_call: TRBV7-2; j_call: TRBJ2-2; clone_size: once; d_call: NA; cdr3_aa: CASSSELGELFF; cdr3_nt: TGTGCCAGCAGCTCAGAACTTGGGGAGCTGTTTTTT
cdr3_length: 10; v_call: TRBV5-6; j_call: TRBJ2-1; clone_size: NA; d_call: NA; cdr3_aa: CASSLNEQFF; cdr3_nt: TGTGCCAGCAGCTTAAATGAGCAGTTCTTC
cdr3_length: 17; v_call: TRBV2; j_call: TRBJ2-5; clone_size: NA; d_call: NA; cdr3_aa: CASSEDRFGGAGETQYF; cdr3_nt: TGTGCCAGCAGTGAGGACCGGTTCGGGGGCGCGGGCGAGACCCAGTACTTC
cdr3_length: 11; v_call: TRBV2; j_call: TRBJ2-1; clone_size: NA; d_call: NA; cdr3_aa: CASSESSEQFF; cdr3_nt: TGTGCCAGCAGTGAATCCAGTGAGCAGTTCTTC
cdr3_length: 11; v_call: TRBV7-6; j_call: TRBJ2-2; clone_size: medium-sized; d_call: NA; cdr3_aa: CASSPTGELFF; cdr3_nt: TGTGCCAGCAGCCCGACCGGGGAGCTGTTTTTT
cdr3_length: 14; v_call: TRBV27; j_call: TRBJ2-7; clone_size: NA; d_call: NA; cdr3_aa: CASSNWDTRDEQYF; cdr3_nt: TGTGCCAGCAGTAACTGGGACACGAGGGACGAGCAGTACTTC
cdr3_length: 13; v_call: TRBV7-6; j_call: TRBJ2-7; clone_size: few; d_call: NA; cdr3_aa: CASSAAGHGEQYF; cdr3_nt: TGTGCCAGCAGCGCCGCGGGACACGGCGAGCAGTACTTC
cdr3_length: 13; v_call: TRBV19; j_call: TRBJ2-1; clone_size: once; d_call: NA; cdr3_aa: CASSVGTYNEQFF; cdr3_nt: TGTGCCAGTAGTGTTGGAACCTACAATGAGCAGTTCTTC
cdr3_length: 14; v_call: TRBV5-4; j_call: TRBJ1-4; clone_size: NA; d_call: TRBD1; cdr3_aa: CASSVDRGREKLFF; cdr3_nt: TGTGCCAGCAGCGTCGATAGGGGGCGTGAAAAACTGTTTTTT
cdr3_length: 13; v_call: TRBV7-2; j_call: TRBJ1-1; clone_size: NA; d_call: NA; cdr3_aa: CASSSRKDTEAFF; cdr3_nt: TGTGCCAGCAGCTCTCGAAAGGACACTGAAGCTTTCTTT
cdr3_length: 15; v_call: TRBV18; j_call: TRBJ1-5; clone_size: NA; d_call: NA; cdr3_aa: CASSPPFRGGQPQHF; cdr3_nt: TGTGCCAGCTCACCACCGTTCAGGGGAGGTCAGCCCCAGCATTTT
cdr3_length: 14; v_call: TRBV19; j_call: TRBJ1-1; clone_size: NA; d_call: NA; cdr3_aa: CASSIDPTGLESFF; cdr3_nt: TGTGCCAGTAGTATAGACCCAACAGGCCTCGAGTCTTTCTTT
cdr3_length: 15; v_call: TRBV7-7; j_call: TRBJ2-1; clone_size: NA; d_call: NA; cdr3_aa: CASSLDRMPYNEQFF; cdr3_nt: TGTGCCAGCAGCTTAGACAGGATGCCCTACAATGAGCAGTTCTTC
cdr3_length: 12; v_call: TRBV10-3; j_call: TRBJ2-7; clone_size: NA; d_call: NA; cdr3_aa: CAIWLGGGEQYF; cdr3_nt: TGTGCCATCTGGTTGGGGGGCGGGGAGCAGTACTTC
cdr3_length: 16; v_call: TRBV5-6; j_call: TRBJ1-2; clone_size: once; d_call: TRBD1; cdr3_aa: CASSRMDRGTYYGYTF; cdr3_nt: TGTGCCAGCAGCCGGATGGACAGGGGCACCTACTATGGCTACACCTTC
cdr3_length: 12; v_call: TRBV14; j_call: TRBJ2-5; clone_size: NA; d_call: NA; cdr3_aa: CASSPGSETQYF; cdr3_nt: TGTGCCAGCAGCCCTGGATCCGAGACCCAGTACTTC
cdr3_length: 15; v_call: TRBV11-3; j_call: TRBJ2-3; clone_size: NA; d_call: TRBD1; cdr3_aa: CASSPTGIITDTQYF; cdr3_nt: TGTGCCAGCAGCCCGACAGGGATAATCACAGATACGCAGTATTTT
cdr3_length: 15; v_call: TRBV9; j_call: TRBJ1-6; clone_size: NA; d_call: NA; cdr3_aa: CASSEGAPEDSPLHF; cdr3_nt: TGTGCCAGCAGCGAAGGGGCCCCGGAGGATTCACCCCTCCACTTT
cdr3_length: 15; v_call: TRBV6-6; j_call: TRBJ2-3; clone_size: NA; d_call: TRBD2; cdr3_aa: CASSYYLAGTDTQYF; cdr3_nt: TGTGCCAGCAGTTACTATCTAGCGGGTACAGATACGCAGTATTTT